The clone carrying this TCR beta chain has a single count. Its specificity is unknown. CDR1 and CDR2 (germline): LGHNA, YNFKEQ. The CDR3 runs 16 residues. The J segment lost 0 bases and the V segment lost 0 bases, leaving 2 bases of the junction unmatched. This sample stems from a study of T cell responses to AZD1222 COVID-19 vaccine. General observations from the study: Along spike, vaccine-associated CD4 TCRs were found throughout, with dominance at 160-218 and 743-854. Seropositive at baseline were only a handful of AZD1222 recipients.

Sequenced by immunoSEQ multiplex PCR; TCRdb stores in-frame clones only, minus some. The sample includes 150,000 or so clones, about nine tenths of them seen just once. This rearrangement joins TRBV4-2 to TRBJ2-1; 7 bases align to TRBD2. The origin of this receptor is an adult in good health. Here the sequenced sample was peripheral blood, taken on day 0 of AZD1222 vaccination. CDR3: CASSQDSSGSYNEQFF. The CDR3 DNA reads TGTGCCAGCAGCCAAGATTCTAGCGGCTCCTACAATGAGCAGTTCTTC.